This entry features one T cell receptor beta chain sequence. Its antigen remains unidentified. A junction end diverges from the germline sequence, so it may reflect a read error. The data belong to a study of tumor-infiltrating lymphocytes in primary liver carcinoma. The template, roughly 550 ng total RNA, yielded TCR beta cDNA made with a constant-region primer. Nested multiplex PCR, run for three rounds with slightly modified ARM-PCR, yielded TCR beta libraries. MiXCR, applied by TCRdb to the multiplex PCR reads, yields one record per CDR3 protein. The sample contains more than 70,000 distinct CDR3 sequences, over 60% of which appear only once. Unsorted bulk tissue (about 18-30 mg) underwent RNA and DNA co-extraction. Whole-study results and caveats: A significantly higher top-250-clone fraction was found in tumors than in blood (p = 0.039).

The TCR comes from a man aged 40-49 years with primary liver carcinoma and hepatitis B virus infection. The sample taken for sequencing was liver tumor tissue from sampling region 1. Subset in this sample: tumor region T1, superior pole.

This CDR3 is CASSLTVTAHEQYF. CDR3 coding DNA: TGTGCCAGCAGTTTAACTGTCACTGCCCACGAACAGTACTTC. The chain employs TRBV11-2 and TRBJ2-7; D is unresolved. This CDR3 has 14 amino acids. The germline V gene has CDR1 SGHAT and CDR2 FQNNGV. Full variable domain (remainder filled in from reference TRBV11-2 and TRBJ2-7): EAGVAQSPRYKIIEKRQSVAFWCNPISGHATLYWYQQILGQGPKLLIQFQNNGVVDDSQLPKDRFSAERLKGVDSTLKIQPAKLEDSAVYLCASSLTVTAHEQYFGPGTRLTVT.